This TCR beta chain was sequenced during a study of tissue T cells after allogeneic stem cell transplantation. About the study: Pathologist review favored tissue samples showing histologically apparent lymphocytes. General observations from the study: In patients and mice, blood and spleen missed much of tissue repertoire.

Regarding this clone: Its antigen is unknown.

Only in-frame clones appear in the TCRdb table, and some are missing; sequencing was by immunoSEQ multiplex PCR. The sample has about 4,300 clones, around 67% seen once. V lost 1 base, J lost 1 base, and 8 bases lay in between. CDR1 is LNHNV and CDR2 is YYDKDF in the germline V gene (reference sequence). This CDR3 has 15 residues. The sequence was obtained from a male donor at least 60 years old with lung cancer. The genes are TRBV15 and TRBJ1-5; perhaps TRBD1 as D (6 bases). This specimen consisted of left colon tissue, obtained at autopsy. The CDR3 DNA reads TGTGCCACCAGCAGAGGGGGGCCAAGCAATCAGCCCCAGCATTTT. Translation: CATSRGGPSNQPQHF. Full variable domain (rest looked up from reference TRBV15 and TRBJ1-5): DAMVIQNPRYQVTQFGKPVTLSCSQTLNHNVMYWYQQKSSQAPKLLFHYYDKDFNNEADTPDNFQSRRPNTSFCFLDIRSPGLGDTAMYLCATSRGGPSNQPQHFGDGTRLSIL.